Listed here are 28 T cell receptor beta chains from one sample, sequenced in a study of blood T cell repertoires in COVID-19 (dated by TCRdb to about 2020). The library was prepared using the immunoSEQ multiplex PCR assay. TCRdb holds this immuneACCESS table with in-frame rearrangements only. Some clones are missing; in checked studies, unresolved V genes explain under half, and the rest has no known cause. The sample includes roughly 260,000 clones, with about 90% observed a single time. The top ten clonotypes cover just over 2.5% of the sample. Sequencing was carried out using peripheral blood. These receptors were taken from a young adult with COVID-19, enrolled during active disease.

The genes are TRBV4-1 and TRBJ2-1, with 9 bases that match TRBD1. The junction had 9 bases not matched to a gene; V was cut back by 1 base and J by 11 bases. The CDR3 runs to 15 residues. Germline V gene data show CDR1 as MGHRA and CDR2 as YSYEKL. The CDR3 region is CASSQGGQGRGKQFF. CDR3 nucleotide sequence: TGCGCCAGCAGCCAAGGGGGACAGGGCCGGGGAAAGCAGTTCTTC.

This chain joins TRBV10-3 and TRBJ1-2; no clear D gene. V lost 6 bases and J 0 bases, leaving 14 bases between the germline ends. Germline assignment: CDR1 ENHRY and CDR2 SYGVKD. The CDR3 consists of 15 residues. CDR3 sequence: CAISETGGANYGYTF. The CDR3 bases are TGTGCCATCAGCGAAACCGGCGGGGCTAACTATGGCTACACCTTC.

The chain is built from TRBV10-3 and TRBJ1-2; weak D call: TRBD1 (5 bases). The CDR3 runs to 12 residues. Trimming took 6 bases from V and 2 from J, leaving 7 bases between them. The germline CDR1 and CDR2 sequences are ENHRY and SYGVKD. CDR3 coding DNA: TGTGCCATCAGGCGGGGCAACTATGGCTACACCTTC. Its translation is CAIRRGNYGYTF.

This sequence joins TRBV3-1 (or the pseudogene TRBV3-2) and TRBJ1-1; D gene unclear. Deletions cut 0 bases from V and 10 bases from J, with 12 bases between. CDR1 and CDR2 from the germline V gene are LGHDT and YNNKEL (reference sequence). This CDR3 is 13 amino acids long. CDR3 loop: CASSQDSFTGAFF. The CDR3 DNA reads TGTGCCAGCAGCCAAGATTCCTTCACCGGAGCTTTCTTT.

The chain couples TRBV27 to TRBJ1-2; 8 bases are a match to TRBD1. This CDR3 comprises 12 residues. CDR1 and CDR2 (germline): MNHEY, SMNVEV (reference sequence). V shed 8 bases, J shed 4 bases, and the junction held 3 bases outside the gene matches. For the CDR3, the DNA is TGTGCCAGCCGGACAGGGTCCTATGGCTACACCTTC. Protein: CASRTGSYGYTF.

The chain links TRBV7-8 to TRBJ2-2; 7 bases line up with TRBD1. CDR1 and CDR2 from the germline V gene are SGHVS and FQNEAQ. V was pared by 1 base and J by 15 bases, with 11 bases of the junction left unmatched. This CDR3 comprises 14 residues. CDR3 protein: CASSLDPTGASVFF. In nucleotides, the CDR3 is TGTGCCAGCAGCTTAGACCCAACAGGGGCGTCGGTGTTTTTT.

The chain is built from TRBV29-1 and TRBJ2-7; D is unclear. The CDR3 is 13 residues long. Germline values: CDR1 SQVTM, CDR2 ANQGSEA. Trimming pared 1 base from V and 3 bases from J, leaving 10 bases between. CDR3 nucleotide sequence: TGCAGCGTTGAAGGGGCTGTGGGCTACGAGCAGTACTTC. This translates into CSVEGAVGYEQYF.

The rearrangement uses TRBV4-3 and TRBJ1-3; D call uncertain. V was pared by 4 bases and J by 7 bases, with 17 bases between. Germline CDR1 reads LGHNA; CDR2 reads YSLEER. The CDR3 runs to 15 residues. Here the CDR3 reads CASSPDGNPGNTIYF. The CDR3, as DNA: TGCGCCAGCAGCCCAGACGGTAATCCCGGGAACACCATATATTTT.

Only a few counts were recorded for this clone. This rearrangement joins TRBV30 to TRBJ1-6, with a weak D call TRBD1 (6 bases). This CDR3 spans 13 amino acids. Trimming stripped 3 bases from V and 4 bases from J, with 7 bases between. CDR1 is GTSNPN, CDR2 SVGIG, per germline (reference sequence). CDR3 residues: CAWRGQYNSPLHF. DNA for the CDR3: TGTGCCTGGAGAGGACAGTATAATTCACCCCTCCACTTT. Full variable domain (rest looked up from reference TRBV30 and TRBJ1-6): SQTIHQWPATLVQPVGSPLSLECTVEGTSNPNLYWYRQAAGRGLQLLFYSVGIGQISSEVPQNLSASRPQDRQFILSSKKLLLSDSGFYLCAWRGQYNSPLHFGNGTRLTVT.

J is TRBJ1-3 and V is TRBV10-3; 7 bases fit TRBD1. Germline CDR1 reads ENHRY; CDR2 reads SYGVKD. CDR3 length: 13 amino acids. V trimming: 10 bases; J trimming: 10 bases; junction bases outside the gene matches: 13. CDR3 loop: CATNGQERGTIYF. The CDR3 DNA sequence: TGTGCCACCAACGGACAGGAGAGGGGTACCATATATTTT.

The CDR3 region has the DNA TGTGCCAGCAGCCTCGGGGGGACTAGCGGGGGGGGAGATACGCAGTATTTT. Translated, it gives CASSLGGTSGGGDTQYF. The gene calls are TRBV9 and TRBJ2-3; 16 bases match TRBD2. V lost 4 bases to trimming and J lost 5 bases; unmatched junction nucleotides: 7. The CDR3 sequence is 17 residues long. Germline V gene data show CDR1 as SGDLS and CDR2 as YYNGEE.

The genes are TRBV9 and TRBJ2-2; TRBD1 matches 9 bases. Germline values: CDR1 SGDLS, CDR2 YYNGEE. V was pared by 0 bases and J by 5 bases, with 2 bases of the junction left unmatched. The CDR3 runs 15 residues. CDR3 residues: CASSVATGGTGELFF. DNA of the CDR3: TGTGCCAGCAGCGTAGCGACAGGGGGAACCGGGGAGCTGTTTTTT.

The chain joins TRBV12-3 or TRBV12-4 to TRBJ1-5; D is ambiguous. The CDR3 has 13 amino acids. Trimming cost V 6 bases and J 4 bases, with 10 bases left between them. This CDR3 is CASSLSENQPQHF. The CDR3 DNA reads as TGTGCCAGCAGCCTCTCAGAAAATCAGCCCCAGCATTTT.

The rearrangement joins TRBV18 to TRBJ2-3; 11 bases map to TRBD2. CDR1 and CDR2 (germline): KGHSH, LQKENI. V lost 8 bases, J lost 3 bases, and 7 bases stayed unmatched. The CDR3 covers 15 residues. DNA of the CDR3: TGTGCCAGCACCCCAACTAGCGGGAGAACAGATACGCAGTATTTT. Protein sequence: CASTPTSGRTDTQYF.

In DNA form, the CDR3 reads TGTGCCAGCAGCAAAAAACCGGGACTAGCGGGAGGGCCGGGGGTGAACGAGCAGTACTTC. This gives the protein CASSKKPGLAGGPGVNEQYF. The chain recombines TRBV21-1 with TRBJ2-7; TRBD2 is taken as the D call from the table, unchecked against the DNA. TRBV21-1 is assigned pseudogene status. The CDR3 spans 20 residues.

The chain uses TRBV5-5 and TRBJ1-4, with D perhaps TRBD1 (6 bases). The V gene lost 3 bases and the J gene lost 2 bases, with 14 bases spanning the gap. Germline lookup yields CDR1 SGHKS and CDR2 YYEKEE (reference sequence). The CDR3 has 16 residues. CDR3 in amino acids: CASSYSYRVTNEKLFF. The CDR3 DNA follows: TGTGCCAGCAGCTATTCATACAGGGTGACTAATGAAAAACTGTTTTTT.

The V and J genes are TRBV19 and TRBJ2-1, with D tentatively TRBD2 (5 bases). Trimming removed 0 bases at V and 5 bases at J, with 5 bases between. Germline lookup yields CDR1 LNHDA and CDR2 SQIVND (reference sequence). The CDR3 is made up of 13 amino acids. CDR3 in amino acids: CASSIDGNNEQFF. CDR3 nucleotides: TGTGCCAGTAGTATAGACGGGAACAATGAGCAGTTCTTC.

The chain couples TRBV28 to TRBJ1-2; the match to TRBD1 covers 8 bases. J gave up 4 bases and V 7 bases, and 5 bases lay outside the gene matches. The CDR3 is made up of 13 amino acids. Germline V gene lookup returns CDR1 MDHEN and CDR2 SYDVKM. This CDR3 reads CASTYRGGYGYTF. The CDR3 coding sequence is TGTGCCAGCACCTACAGGGGGGGCTATGGCTACACCTTC.

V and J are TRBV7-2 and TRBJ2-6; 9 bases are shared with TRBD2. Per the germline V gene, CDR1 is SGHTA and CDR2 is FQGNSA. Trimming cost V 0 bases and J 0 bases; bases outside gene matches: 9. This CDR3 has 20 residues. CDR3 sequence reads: CASSLALRLADVSGANVLTF. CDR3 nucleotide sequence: TGTGCCAGCAGCTTAGCGCTTAGACTAGCGGATGTCTCTGGGGCCAACGTCCTGACTTTC.

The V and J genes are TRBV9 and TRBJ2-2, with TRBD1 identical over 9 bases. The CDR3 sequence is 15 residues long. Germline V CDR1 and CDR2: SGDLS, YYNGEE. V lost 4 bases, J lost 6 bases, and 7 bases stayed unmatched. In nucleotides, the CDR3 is TGTGCCAGCAGCAACACAGGGGGCGCCCCCGGGGAGCTGTTTTTT. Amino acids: CASSNTGGAPGELFF.

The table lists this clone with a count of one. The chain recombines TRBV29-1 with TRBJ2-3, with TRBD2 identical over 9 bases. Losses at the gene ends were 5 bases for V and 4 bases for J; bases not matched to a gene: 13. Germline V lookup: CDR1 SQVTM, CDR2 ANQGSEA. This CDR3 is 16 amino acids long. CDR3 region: CSVISGRNRRPDTQYF. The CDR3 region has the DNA TGCAGCGTTATTAGCGGGAGAAACCGGCGCCCAGATACGCAGTATTTT.

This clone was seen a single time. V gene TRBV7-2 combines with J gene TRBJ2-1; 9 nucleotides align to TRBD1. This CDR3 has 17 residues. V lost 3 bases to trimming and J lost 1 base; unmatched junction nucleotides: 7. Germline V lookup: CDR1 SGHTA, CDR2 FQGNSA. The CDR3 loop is CASSFAQGQGSYNEQFF. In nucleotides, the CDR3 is TGTGCCAGCAGCTTCGCACAAGGACAGGGGTCCTACAATGAGCAGTTCTTC.

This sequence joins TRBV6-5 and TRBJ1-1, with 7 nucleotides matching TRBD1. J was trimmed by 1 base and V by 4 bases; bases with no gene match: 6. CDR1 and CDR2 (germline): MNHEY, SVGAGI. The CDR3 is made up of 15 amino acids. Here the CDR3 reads CASSFLGQENTEAFF. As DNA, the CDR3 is TGTGCCAGCAGTTTTCTCGGACAGGAGAACACTGAAGCTTTCTTT.

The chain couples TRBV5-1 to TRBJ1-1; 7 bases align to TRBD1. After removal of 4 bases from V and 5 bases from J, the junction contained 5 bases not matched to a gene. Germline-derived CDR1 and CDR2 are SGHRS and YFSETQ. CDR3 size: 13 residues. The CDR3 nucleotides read TGCGCCAGCAGCACCACAGGGGAAACTGAAGCTTTCTTT. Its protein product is CASSTTGETEAFF.

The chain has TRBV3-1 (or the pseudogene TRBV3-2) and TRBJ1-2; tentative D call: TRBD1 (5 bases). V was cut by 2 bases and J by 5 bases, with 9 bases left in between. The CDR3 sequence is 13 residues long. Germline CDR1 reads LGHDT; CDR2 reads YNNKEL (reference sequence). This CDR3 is CASSQSGWYGYTF. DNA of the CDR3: TGTGCCAGCAGCCAATCAGGGTGGTATGGCTACACCTTC.

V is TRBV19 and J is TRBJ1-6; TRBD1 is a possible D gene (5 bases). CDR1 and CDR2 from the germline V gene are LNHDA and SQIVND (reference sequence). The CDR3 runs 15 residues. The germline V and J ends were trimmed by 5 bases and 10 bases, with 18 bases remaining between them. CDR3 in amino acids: CASSVGGSNQSPLHF. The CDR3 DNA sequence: TGTGCCAGTAGTGTGGGGGGGTCAAATCAATCACCCCTCCACTTT.

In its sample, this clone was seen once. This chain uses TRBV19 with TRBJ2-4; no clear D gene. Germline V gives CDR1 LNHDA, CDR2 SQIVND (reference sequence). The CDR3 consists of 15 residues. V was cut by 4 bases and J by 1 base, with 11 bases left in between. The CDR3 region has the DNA TGTGCCAGTAGTACCGCGGTTTTGGCCAAAAACATTCAGTACTTC. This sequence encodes CASSTAVLAKNIQYF.

The CDR3 is CASSQETGWEQYF. CDR3 sequence (DNA): TGCGCCAGCAGCCAAGAGACAGGATGGGAGCAGTACTTC. The gene calls are TRBV4-1 and TRBJ2-7; TRBD1 might be the D (6 bases). The germline gives CDR1 MGHRA, CDR2 YSYEKL. The CDR3 loop spans 13 amino acids. V was trimmed by 0 bases and J by 7 bases, leaving 10 bases between them.